Below, 17 T cell receptor beta chains from the same sample are listed, as sequenced in a study of regulatory dendritic cells for organ transplantation. The repertoire was sequenced with immunoSEQ multiplex PCR; TCRdb's copy has only in-frame clones and lacks some. The repertoire holds 35,000 to 40,000 clones, over 80% seen once, with 0.11% in the top ten. The sample comprised naive CD8+ T cells from blood. Subset specified: CD45RA+ naive T cells. These receptors were collected from a human donor in good health.

The gene calls are TRBV7-9 and TRBJ2-5; D call uncertain. Germline lookup yields CDR1 SEHNR and CDR2 FQNEAQ (reference sequence). V shed 3 bases and J shed 4 bases, with 9 bases lying between them. This CDR3 is built from 13 residues. The CDR3 loop is CASSFYWGETQYF. The CDR3 DNA follows: TGTGCCAGCAGCTTTTACTGGGGAGAGACCCAGTACTTC.

This sequence joins TRBV7-9 and TRBJ2-2; D unresolved. Between the trimmed V and J ends, which lost 7 bases and 4 bases, there was a span of 13 bases. Germline V lookup: CDR1 SEHNR, CDR2 FQNEAQ (reference sequence). The CDR3 sequence is 14 residues long. The CDR3 DNA sequence: TGTGCCAGCACCGCTTGGGGTGCCACCGGGGAGCTGTTTTTT. It is translated as CASTAWGATGELFF.

The genes are TRBV4-3 and TRBJ1-4; possibly TRBD1 for D (5 bases). The CDR3 runs to 14 residues. Deletions cut 1 base from V and 2 bases from J, with 5 bases between. Per the germline V gene, CDR1 is LGHNA and CDR2 is YSLEER. The CDR3 region has the DNA TGCGCCAGCAGCCAAGCAGGGACTAATGAAAAACTGTTTTTT. Translating it yields CASSQAGTNEKLFF.

As regards this clone: Other DNA sequences in the same sample also yield this CDR3. V gene TRBV19 combines with J gene TRBJ1-5; D may be TRBD1 (5 bases). The length of the CDR3 is 14 residues. Trimming pared 3 bases from V and 1 base from J, leaving 7 bases between. Germline V gene lookup returns CDR1 LNHDA and CDR2 SQIVND (reference sequence). The CDR3 coding sequence is TGTGCCAGTAGTATCCGGGACAGCAATCAGCCCCAGCATTTT. This codes for CASSIRDSNQPQHF. Based on the CDR3 plus reference TRBV19 and TRBJ1-5, the full variable domain is DGGITQSPKYLFRKEGQNVTLSCEQNLNHDAMYWYRQDPGQGLRLIYYSQIVNDFQKGDIAEGYSVSREKKESFPLTVTSAQKNPTAFYLCASSIRDSNQPQHFGDGTRLSIL.

The rearrangement links TRBV7-8 to TRBJ2-1, with 12 bases aligning to TRBD2. This CDR3 region has 14 residues. Unmatched junction bases numbered 5, after V lost 6 bases and J lost 8 bases. CDR1 and CDR2 (germline): SGHVS, FQNEAQ. CDR3 nucleotide sequence: TGTGCCAGCAGGAAACTAGCGGGAGGTGATGAGCAGTTCTTC. Encoded protein: CASRKLAGGDEQFF.

The chain is built from TRBV5-4 and TRBJ1-2; no clear D. There are 16 residues in the CDR3. Germline CDR1 and CDR2: SGHNT and YYREEE (reference sequence). Trimming took off 0 bases at V and 4 bases at J, with 16 bases between the two ends. CDR3 protein: CASSLEASPPFYGYTF. In DNA form, the CDR3 reads TGTGCCAGCAGCTTGGAAGCGTCCCCCCCCTTCTATGGCTACACCTTC.

V is TRBV18 and J is TRBJ1-5, with D tentatively TRBD1 (5 bases). The CDR3 totals 14 residues. The V and J ends lost 0 bases and 7 bases respectively, with 10 bases between them. Germline V gives CDR1 KGHSH, CDR2 LQKENI. CDR3 sequence: CASSPPGPFQPQHF. DNA for the CDR3: TGTGCCAGCTCACCACCGGGACCCTTCCAGCCCCAGCATTTT.

This sequence joins TRBV7-2 and TRBJ2-7; tentatively, D is TRBD2 (5 bases). Trimming shortened V by 0 bases and J by 7 bases, and 10 bases separated the two germline ends. CDR1 is SGHTA and CDR2 is FQGNSA in the germline V gene. This CDR3 region has 13 residues. CDR3 sequence reads: CASSLARRLEQYF. The CDR3 region has the DNA TGTGCCAGCAGCTTAGCGCGGAGGTTGGAGCAGTACTTC.

J is TRBJ2-1 and V is TRBV7-9; perhaps TRBD2 as D (6 bases). Germline V lookup: CDR1 SEHNR, CDR2 FQNEAQ (reference sequence). The CDR3 totals 15 residues. Trimming took off 6 bases at V and 1 base at J, with 13 bases between the two ends. CDR3 residues: CASRGDSLSYNEQFF. CDR3 in DNA: TGTGCCAGCAGGGGGGACTCCCTATCCTACAATGAGCAGTTCTTC.

The rearrangement uses TRBV10-3 and TRBJ1-2; D unresolved. The CDR3 is 11 residues long. The germline V and J ends were trimmed by 4 bases and 6 bases, with 6 bases remaining between them. The germline V gene has CDR1 ENHRY and CDR2 SYGVKD. CDR3: CAISGENGYTF. The CDR3 region has the DNA TGTGCCATCAGTGGGGAGAATGGCTACACCTTC.

The genes are TRBV5-4 and TRBJ2-5; weak D call: TRBD1 (6 bases). This CDR3 has 15 residues. The V gene's germline CDR1 is SGHNT and CDR2 YYREEE (reference sequence). Trimming took off 2 bases at V and 3 bases at J, with 14 bases between the two ends. The CDR3 DNA is TGTGCCAGCAGCTTTGTAGGCAGGGGAGAAGAGACCCAGTACTTC. Translating it yields CASSFVGRGEETQYF.

The V and J genes are TRBV6-4 and TRBJ2-2; 8 bases map to TRBD1. Germline trimming cut 5 bases from V and 0 bases from J; bases unmatched to any gene: 2. The CDR3 runs 15 residues. Germline V lookup: CDR1 MRHNA, CDR2 SNTAGT. CDR3 region: CASSKTGANTGELFF. The CDR3 nucleotides are TGTGCCAGCAGTAAGACAGGGGCGAACACCGGGGAGCTGTTTTTT.

The chain combines TRBV4-3 with TRBJ1-6; D is unresolved. V was clipped by 4 bases and J by 0 bases, with 13 bases between them. The CDR3 has 17 residues. The germline CDR1 and CDR2 sequences are LGHNA and YSLEER. In DNA form, the CDR3 reads TGCGCCAGCAGCCTAAAGTCGGATAGCTCCTATAATTCACCCCTCCACTTT. This encodes CASSLKSDSSYNSPLHF.

This chain links TRBV28 with TRBJ2-1; tentatively, D is TRBD1 (6 bases). This CDR3 is 16 amino acids long. CDR1 is MDHEN, CDR2 SYDVKM, per germline. Deletions cut 6 bases from V and 6 bases from J, with 21 bases between. The CDR3 bases are TGTGCCAGCAGCTTAGCAGAACAGGGTTTCATCAATGAGCAGTTCTTC. It encodes CASSLAEQGFINEQFF.

The sample holds one count of this clone. The rearrangement uses TRBV7-9 and TRBJ2-7; D gene uncertain. Looked up from germline, CDR1 is SEHNR and CDR2 is FQNEAQ (reference sequence). This CDR3 spans 14 amino acids. Trimming cost V 5 bases and J 1 base, with 12 bases left between them. In DNA form, the CDR3 reads TGTGCCAGCAGCGGCCAGGTGGGGTCCTACGAGCAGTACTTC. Encoded protein: CASSGQVGSYEQYF.

The V and J genes are TRBV27 and TRBJ2-1, with D possibly being TRBD2 (5 bases). Per the germline V gene, CDR1 is MNHEY and CDR2 is SMNVEV (reference sequence). The ends were cut back, 0 bases at V and 6 bases at J, with 12 bases in the middle. CDR3 length equals 15 residues. Here the CDR3 reads CASSLSASSVNEQFF. The CDR3 DNA reads TGTGCCAGCAGTTTATCGGCTAGCTCGGTCAATGAGCAGTTCTTC.

The V gene is TRBV9, the J gene TRBJ2-7; TRBD1 matches at 9 bases. J lost 9 bases, V lost 3 bases, and 10 bases had no gene match. The CDR3 length is 14 residues. Per the germline V gene, CDR1 is SGDLS and CDR2 is YYNGEE. The CDR3 protein is CASSARDRGTGQYF. DNA of the CDR3: TGTGCCAGCAGCGCAAGAGACAGGGGGACGGGGCAGTACTTC.